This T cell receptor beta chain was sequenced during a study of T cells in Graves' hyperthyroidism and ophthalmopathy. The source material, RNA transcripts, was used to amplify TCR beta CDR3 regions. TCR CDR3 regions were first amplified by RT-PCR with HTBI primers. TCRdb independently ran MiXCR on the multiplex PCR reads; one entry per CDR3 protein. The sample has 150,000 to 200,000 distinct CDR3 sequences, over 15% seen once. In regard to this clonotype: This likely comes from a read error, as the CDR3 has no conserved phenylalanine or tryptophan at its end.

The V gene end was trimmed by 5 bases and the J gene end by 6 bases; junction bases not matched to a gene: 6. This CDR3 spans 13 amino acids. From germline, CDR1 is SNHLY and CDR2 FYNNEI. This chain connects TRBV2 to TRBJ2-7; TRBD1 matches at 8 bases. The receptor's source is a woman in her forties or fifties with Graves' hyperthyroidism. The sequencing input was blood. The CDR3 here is CASSILQGGEQYL. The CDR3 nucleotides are TGTGCCAGCAGTATACTACAGGGGGGCGAGCAGTACCTC.